This entry lists 14 T cell receptor beta chains sequenced from one sample in a study of radiation and T cells in renal cell carcinoma. The assay was immunoSEQ multiplex PCR, and TCRdb's table has in-frame clones only and misses some. Among some 80,000 clones listed, around four fifths were seen once. Time point specified: blood 4 weeks post-SBRT, at nephrectomy. Treatment meaning: 15 Gy SBRT to primary tumor, nephrectomy 4 weeks later. The specimen comprised blood, sampled from a patient whose treatment included radiotherapy and nephrectomy. All receptors come from a woman in her sixties with renal cell carcinoma.

The chain employs TRBV5-8 and TRBJ2-1; D remains unclear. Germline V gene data show CDR1 as SGHTS and CDR2 as YDEGEE. The V gene lost 3 bases and the J gene lost 4 bases, with 5 bases spanning the gap. The CDR3 runs 12 residues. In DNA, the CDR3 is TGTGCCAGCAGCTCGATTTACAATGAGCAGTTCTTC. Translated: CASSSIYNEQFF.

V is TRBV7-9 and J is TRBJ1-2; 7 bases fit TRBD1. The CDR3 runs to 15 residues. After removal of 1 base from V and 0 bases from J, the junction contained 2 bases not matched to a gene. CDR1 and CDR2 from the germline V gene are SEHNR and FQNEAQ (reference sequence). The CDR3 sequence: CASSLGGQTNYGYTF. CDR3 in DNA: TGTGCCAGCAGCTTAGGGGGACAGACTAACTATGGCTACACCTTC.

The chain uses TRBV27 and TRBJ1-1, with 7 bases lining up with TRBD1. The CDR3 covers 15 residues. V lost 5 bases, J lost 3 bases, and 9 bases stayed unmatched. CDR1 and CDR2 from the germline V gene are MNHEY and SMNVEV (reference sequence). The CDR3 region is CASSMQTGLDTEAFF. The CDR3 DNA reads TGTGCCAGCAGTATGCAGACAGGGTTGGACACTGAAGCTTTCTTT.

The V call is TRBV7-8, the J call TRBJ2-7, with a tentative D call TRBD2 (5 bases). This CDR3 spans 13 amino acids. Trimming pared 10 bases from V and 7 bases from J, leaving 20 bases between. Germline-derived CDR1 and CDR2 are SGHVS and FQNEAQ. The CDR3 DNA reads as TGTGCCACCGGGATTCAGCGCACTGGGGAGCAGTACTTC. The encoded protein is CATGIQRTGEQYF.

The chain links TRBV9 to TRBJ2-2; the match to TRBD1 covers 7 bases. Germline V gene lookup returns CDR1 SGDLS and CDR2 YYNGEE. Trimming at V came to 4 bases and at J to 3 bases, leaving 6 bases not matched to a gene. The CDR3 spans 15 residues. As DNA, the CDR3 is TGTGCCAGCAGCACCACGACAGGGTACACCGGGGAGCTGTTTTTT. Its translation is CASSTTTGYTGELFF. Full variable domain (outside the CDR3, taken from reference TRBV9 and TRBJ2-2): DSGVTQTPKHLITATGQRVTLRCSPRSGDLSVYWYQQSLDQGLQFLIQYYNGEERAKGNILERFSAQQFPDLHSELNLSSLELGDSALYFCASSTTTGYTGELFFGEGSRLTVL.

The chain carries TRBV29-1 and TRBJ2-3, with TRBD1 matching over 7 bases. The CDR3 contains 13 residues. Trimming cost V 8 bases and J 0 bases; bases outside gene matches: 5. The germline CDR1 and CDR2 sequences are SQVTM and ANQGSEA. CDR3 coding DNA: TGCAGCTTAAGACAGGGAAGCACAGATACGCAGTATTTT. Its protein is CSLRQGSTDTQYF.

This chain connects TRBV5-1 to TRBJ1-2, with TRBD1 matching 7 bases. V was clipped by 7 bases and J by 6 bases; unmatched bases: 9. This CDR3 comprises 13 residues. Germline V gives CDR1 SGHRS, CDR2 YFSETQ. CDR3 sequence reads: CASQDRVGDGYTF. The DNA of the CDR3 is TGCGCCAGCCAAGACAGGGTTGGCGATGGCTACACCTTC.

The chain employs TRBV7-9 and TRBJ2-1, with D maybe TRBD2 (5 bases). The CDR3 extends over 15 amino acids. Germline lookup yields CDR1 SEHNR and CDR2 FQNEAQ (reference sequence). The V gene lost 1 base and the J gene lost 2 bases, with 9 bases spanning the gap. The CDR3 DNA reads as TGTGCCAGCAGCTTAGGAGGGTTCCCCTACAATGAGCAGTTCTTC. Translated, it gives CASSLGGFPYNEQFF.

The chain employs TRBV30 and TRBJ1-5; D not resolved. The germline gives CDR1 GTSNPN, CDR2 SVGIG (reference sequence). The ends were cut back, 0 bases at V and 3 bases at J, with 12 bases in the middle. This CDR3 has 15 amino acids. The CDR3 reads CAWSVMANVNQPQHF. Written as DNA, the CDR3 is TGTGCCTGGAGTGTAATGGCGAACGTCAATCAGCCCCAGCATTTT.

The chain links TRBV5-1 to TRBJ2-1; D possibly matches TRBD1 or TRBD2 (5 bases each). Trimming took 3 bases from V and 6 from J, leaving 22 bases between them. The CDR3 has 17 amino acids. Germline V gene lookup returns CDR1 SGHRS and CDR2 YFSETQ. Here the CDR3 DNA reads TGCGCCAGCAGCTCAGCCCCGGGACCCAGGACGGGCAATGAGCAGTTCTTC. It is translated as CASSSAPGPRTGNEQFF.

The J gene is TRBJ1-1, the V gene TRBV27; D not resolved. Germline CDR1 is MNHEY and CDR2 is SMNVEV (reference sequence). Trimming removed 5 bases at V and 1 base at J, with 11 bases between. The length of the CDR3 is 14 residues. The CDR3 DNA reads as TGTGCCAGCAGTCCCCGGTGGGGGAACACTGAAGCTTTCTTT. It is translated as CASSPRWGNTEAFF.

In this sample, this clone turned up once. V is TRBV5-6 and J is TRBJ2-7, with 10 bases that match TRBD1. Germline V gives CDR1 SGHDT, CDR2 YYEEEE. This CDR3 comprises 14 residues. After removal of 5 bases from V and 3 bases from J, the junction contained 5 bases not matched to a gene. The CDR3 loop is CASSYDRGLYEQYF. The CDR3 DNA follows: TGTGCCAGCAGTTACGACAGGGGGCTCTACGAGCAGTACTTC.

The rearrangement joins TRBV14 to TRBJ2-7; D possibly corresponds to TRBD1 (6 bases). Germline lookup yields CDR1 SGHDN and CDR2 FVKESK. The CDR3 is 15 amino acids. V was cut by 3 bases and J by 1 base, with 13 bases left in between. CDR3 DNA sequence: TGTGCCAGCAGCCACTCCCGGACAGTATCCTACGAGCAGTACTTC. It yields the protein CASSHSRTVSYEQYF.

The V and J genes are TRBV9 and TRBJ2-6; 8 bases are a match to TRBD1. This CDR3 is built from 15 residues. Germline lookup yields CDR1 SGDLS and CDR2 YYNGEE. J lost 2 bases, V lost 4 bases, and 2 bases had no gene match. DNA of the CDR3: TGTGCCAGCAGCTCAGGGGGCACTGGGGCCAACGTCCTGACTTTC. It yields the protein CASSSGGTGANVLTF.